These 24 T cell receptor beta chains came from one sample sequenced in a study of cytomegalovirus exposure and HLA in healthy donors. 13 Jbeta primers and 60 Vbeta primers were used for the PCR. Measured with immunoSEQ multiplex PCR; TCRdb has only the in-frame clones, and not every one. The sample has tens of thousands of clones, about 75% seen once. Sequenced input: PBMCs. The receptors derive from a man in his forties in good health and CMV-seronegative.

The gene calls are TRBV2 and TRBJ1-2; no clear D gene. This CDR3 region has 13 residues. Germline CDR1 reads SNHLY; CDR2 reads FYNNEI. V was clipped by 7 bases and J by 0 bases, with 9 bases between them. CDR3 coding DNA: TGTGCCAGCAATGTCAGTCCTAACTATGGCTACACCTTC. Amino acid sequence: CASNVSPNYGYTF.

The chain recombines TRBV5-6 with TRBJ1-2; 9 bases agree with TRBD1. CDR1 is SGHDT, CDR2 YYEEEE, per germline. J lost 4 bases, V lost 8 bases, and 6 bases had no gene match. The CDR3 length is 13 residues. CDR3 sequence (DNA): TGTGCCAGTACCGGGACAGGGTCCTATGGCTACACCTTC. Translating it yields CASTGTGSYGYTF.

The J gene is TRBJ2-1, the V gene TRBV6-5; TRBD2 matches at 7 bases. The trim removed 3 bases at V and 0 bases at J, leaving 2 bases unmatched. The CDR3 loop spans 15 amino acids. CDR1 and CDR2 from the germline V gene are MNHEY and SVGAGI. CDR3 sequence: CASSYAGASYNEQFF. CDR3 nucleotides: TGTGCCAGCAGTTATGCGGGAGCCTCCTACAATGAGCAGTTCTTC.

The rearrangement uses TRBV19 and TRBJ2-7; 9 nucleotides line up with TRBD1. CDR1 is LNHDA and CDR2 is SQIVND in the germline V gene (reference sequence). Trimming took 6 bases from V and 3 from J; bases not matched to a gene: 0. The CDR3 consists of 12 residues. CDR3 DNA: TGTGCCAGTAGGGACAGGGGCTACGAGCAGTACTTC. Amino acids: CASRDRGYEQYF. Using reference TRBV19 and TRBJ2-7 for the parts outside the CDR3, the full variable domain is DGGITQSPKYLFRKEGQNVTLSCEQNLNHDAMYWYRQDPGQGLRLIYYSQIVNDFQKGDIAEGYSVSREKKESFPLTVTSAQKNPTAFYLCASRDRGYEQYFGPGTRLTVT.

The rearrangement links TRBV10-3 to TRBJ2-3; 7 positions match TRBD1. V gave up 5 bases and J gave up 4 bases; unmatched junction bases: 6. CDR3 length: 14 residues. Germline values: CDR1 ENHRY, CDR2 SYGVKD. Here the CDR3 reads CAISTTGVPDTQYF. DNA for the CDR3: TGTGCCATCAGTACAACAGGGGTACCAGATACGCAGTATTTT.

This clone was detected many times. The chain uses TRBV18 and TRBJ1-5; 9 bases map to TRBD1. With V trimmed by 1 base and J by 3 bases, 1 base remained unmatched. Germline V gene sequence: CDR1 KGHSH, CDR2 LQKENI. CDR3 length equals 15 residues. This CDR3 reads CASSPRTGDNQPQHF. CDR3 nucleotide sequence: TGTGCCAGCTCACCACGGACAGGGGACAATCAGCCCCAGCATTTT.

J is TRBJ1-1 and V is TRBV7-3, with TRBD1 as a possible D gene (6 bases). V lost 4 bases, J lost 1 base, and 7 bases lay in between. Germline lookup yields CDR1 SGHTA and CDR2 FQGTGA. The CDR3 length is 13 residues. For the CDR3, the DNA is TGTGCCAGCAGCTCACAGGGGAACACTGAAGCTTTCTTT. This gives the protein CASSSQGNTEAFF.

This chain links TRBV13 with TRBJ1-3; the match to TRBD1 covers 8 bases. This CDR3 has 17 amino acids. Germline assignment: CDR1 PRHDT and CDR2 FYEKMQ (reference sequence). The V and J ends lost 0 bases and 1 base, in that order; junction bases with no gene match: 5. The CDR3 coding sequence is TGTGCCAGCAGCTTAGGGCAGGGGGCGTTTTCTGGAAACACCATATATTTT. Translation gives CASSLGQGAFSGNTIYF.

The CDR3 bases are TGTGCCAGTAGTATCGGACAGGGGGTTGAGACCCAGTACTTC. The encoded protein is CASSIGQGVETQYF. The chain joins TRBV19 to TRBJ2-5; 10 bases are a match to TRBD1. CDR1 is LNHDA and CDR2 is SQIVND in the germline V gene (reference sequence). This CDR3 is 14 amino acids long. The trim removed 3 bases at V and 5 bases at J, leaving 3 bases unmatched.

The chain joins TRBV9 to TRBJ2-3; the match to TRBD2 covers 12 bases. The J segment lost 6 bases and the V segment lost 4 bases, leaving 6 bases of the junction unmatched. The CDR3 spans 15 residues. The germline V gene has CDR1 SGDLS and CDR2 YYNGEE. The CDR3 DNA reads as TGTGCCAGCAGCACCCGACTAGCGGGGGCGGATACGCAGTATTTT. Translation gives CASSTRLAGADTQYF.

This clone came up a few times. V and J are TRBV10-3 and TRBJ1-2, with TRBD1 identical over 9 bases. J lost 6 bases, V lost 4 bases, and 6 bases had no gene match. Germline V gene lookup returns CDR1 ENHRY and CDR2 SYGVKD. The CDR3 has 14 residues. The chain's CDR3 is CAISAGQGSDGYTF. CDR3 coding DNA: TGTGCCATCAGTGCGGGACAGGGAAGTGATGGCTACACCTTC.

The chain is built from TRBV5-1 and TRBJ2-5; tentatively, D is TRBD2 (7 bases). The CDR3 runs to 16 residues. Between the trimmed V and J ends, which lost 0 bases and 5 bases, there was a span of 17 bases. Germline CDR1 is SGHRS and CDR2 is YFSETQ. For the CDR3, the DNA is TGCGCCAGCAGCTTGGGGTCTCTCGGGGGGCCGGAGACCCAGTACTTC. This codes for CASSLGSLGGPETQYF. Together with reference TRBV5-1 and TRBJ2-5, the CDR3 gives the full variable domain: KAGVTQTPRYLIKTRGQQVTLSCSPISGHRSVSWYQQTPGQGLQFLFEYFSETQRNKGNFPGRFSGRQFSNSRSEMNVSTLELGDSALYLCASSLGSLGGPETQYFGPGTRLLVL.

There are a few counts of this clone. This chain uses TRBV5-6 with TRBJ1-1, with 7 bases fitting TRBD1. This CDR3 is 14 amino acids long. Germline V gene lookup returns CDR1 SGHDT and CDR2 YYEEEE. The V gene end was trimmed by 0 bases and the J gene end by 4 bases; junction bases not matched to a gene: 3. The CDR3 nucleotides are TGTGCCAGCAGCTTGGAAGGGGGCGGCACTGAAGCTTTCTTT. This gives the protein CASSLEGGGTEAFF.

This rearrangement joins TRBV5-1 to TRBJ1-4; TRBD1 might be the D (6 bases). This CDR3 contains 15 residues. Germline values: CDR1 SGHRS, CDR2 YFSETQ. V shed 5 bases and J shed 3 bases, with 14 bases lying between them. The CDR3 is CASRITGKSNEKLFF. The CDR3 DNA is TGCGCCAGCAGGATAACAGGGAAGTCTAATGAAAAACTGTTTTTT.

This clone appeared a few times. The J gene is TRBJ2-1, the V gene TRBV14, with TRBD1 matching 8 bases. V lost 4 bases, J lost 4 bases, and 12 bases stayed unmatched. Looked up from germline, CDR1 is SGHDN and CDR2 is FVKESK. The CDR3 extends over 17 amino acids. The CDR3 loop is CASSLAGQGRRYNEQFF. The CDR3 DNA reads TGTGCCAGCAGCCTAGCCGGACAGGGTCGAAGGTACAATGAGCAGTTCTTC. Full variable domain (missing parts from reference TRBV14 and TRBJ2-1): EAGVTQFPSHSVIEKGQTVTLRCDPISGHDNLYWYRRVMGKEIKFLLHFVKESKQDESGMPNNRFLAERTGGTYSTLKVQPAELEDSGVYFCASSLAGQGRRYNEQFFGPGTRLTVL.

The rearrangement links TRBV2 to TRBJ2-7; TRBD1 aligns across 8 bases. The ends lost 6 bases at V and 3 bases at J; junction bases unmatched: 7. The CDR3 spans 14 residues. Per the germline V gene, CDR1 is SNHLY and CDR2 is FYNNEI. CDR3 sequence reads: CASREGQAFYEQYF. The CDR3 DNA reads TGTGCCAGCAGGGAGGGACAGGCGTTCTACGAGCAGTACTTC.

This chain connects TRBV28 to TRBJ2-1; D not resolved. Germline V gene sequence: CDR1 MDHEN, CDR2 SYDVKM. Trimming removed 4 bases at V and 5 bases at J, with 12 bases between. This CDR3 comprises 14 residues. CDR3: CASSSYGGNNEQFF. The CDR3 nucleotides are TGTGCCAGCAGTTCTTATGGCGGCAACAATGAGCAGTTCTTC.

In DNA, the CDR3 is TGTGCCAGCAGGAGGGGGTCGGGACCTAACTATGGCTACACCTTC. Protein: CASRRGSGPNYGYTF. This chain links TRBV6-1 with TRBJ1-2; D is perhaps TRBD1 (6 bases). Germline CDR1 and CDR2: MNHNS and SASEGT. The CDR3 loop spans 15 amino acids. Trimming removed 6 bases at V and 0 bases at J, with 14 bases between.

The chain joins TRBV5-1 to TRBJ2-3; D unclear. Per germline, CDR1 SGHRS and CDR2 YFSETQ. This CDR3 comprises 15 residues. Trimming cost V 4 bases and J 6 bases, with 18 bases left between them. The CDR3 region has the DNA TGCGCCAGCAGCACCGAGGTCGGCCACACGGATACGCAGTATTTT. This codes for CASSTEVGHTDTQYF. Full variable domain (missing parts from reference TRBV5-1 and TRBJ2-3): KAGVTQTPRYLIKTRGQQVTLSCSPISGHRSVSWYQQTPGQGLQFLFEYFSETQRNKGNFPGRFSGRQFSNSRSEMNVSTLELGDSALYLCASSTEVGHTDTQYFGPGTRLTVL.

The CDR3 DNA follows: TGCAGCGTGACGACAGGGTTTGGGCAGTTCTTC. Its translation: CSVTTGFGQFF. The V call is TRBV29-1, the J call TRBJ2-1, with 7 bases fitting TRBD1. The germline gives CDR1 SQVTM, CDR2 ANQGSEA. V shed 6 bases and J 12 bases; nucleotides not matched to a gene: 8. The CDR3 consists of 11 residues.

The chain carries TRBV5-6 and TRBJ2-1; D possibly corresponds to TRBD2 (6 bases). The CDR3 contains 14 residues. Deletions cut 9 bases from V and 0 bases from J, with 13 bases between. Germline loops: CDR1 SGHDT, CDR2 YYEEEE. The DNA for the CDR3 is TGTGCCACCATCGGGGGTGACTCCTACAATGAGCAGTTCTTC. Its protein is CATIGGDSYNEQFF.

The chain links TRBV11-3 to TRBJ2-1; a possible D gene is TRBD2 (5 bases). Germline assignment: CDR1 SGHNT and CDR2 YENEEA. The CDR3 loop spans 15 amino acids. V lost 2 bases, J lost 2 bases, and 10 bases lay in between. CDR3 coding DNA: TGTGCCAGCAGCTTAAGGGAGTCTGCCTACAATGAGCAGTTCTTC. Translating gives CASSLRESAYNEQFF.

The chain is built from TRBV4-1 and TRBJ2-3; D is perhaps TRBD1 (5 bases). The CDR3 has 16 residues. Germline V gene sequence: CDR1 MGHRA, CDR2 YSYEKL. V dropped 3 bases and J dropped 2 bases, with 15 bases sitting between them. This CDR3 reads CASSQADSDFTDTQYF. As DNA, the CDR3 is TGCGCCAGCAGCCAGGCCGACAGTGACTTCACAGATACGCAGTATTTT.

The chain recombines TRBV29-1 with TRBJ1-2; 10 positions agree with TRBD1. V gave up 7 bases and J gave up 5 bases; unmatched junction bases: 4. In germline, CDR1 is SQVTM, CDR2 ANQGSEA. The CDR3 sequence is 12 residues long. The CDR3 nucleotides read TGCAGCGCACCGGGACAGGGGTATGGCTACACCTTC. It translates to CSAPGQGYGYTF.